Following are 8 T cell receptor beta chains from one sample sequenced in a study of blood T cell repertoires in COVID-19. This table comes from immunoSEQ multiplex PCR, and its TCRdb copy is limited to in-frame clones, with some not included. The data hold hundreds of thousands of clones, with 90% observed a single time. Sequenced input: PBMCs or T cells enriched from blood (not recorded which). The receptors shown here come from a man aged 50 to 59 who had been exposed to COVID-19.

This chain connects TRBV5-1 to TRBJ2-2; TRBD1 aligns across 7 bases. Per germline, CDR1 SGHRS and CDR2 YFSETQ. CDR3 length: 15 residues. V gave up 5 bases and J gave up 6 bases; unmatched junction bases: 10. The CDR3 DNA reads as TGCGCCAGCAGTTGGCAGGGACAGTTCCCCGGGGAGCTGTTTTTT. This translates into CASSWQGQFPGELFF. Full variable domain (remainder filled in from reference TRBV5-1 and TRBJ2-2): KAGVTQTPRYLIKTRGQQVTLSCSPISGHRSVSWYQQTPGQGLQFLFEYFSETQRNKGNFPGRFSGRQFSNSRSEMNVSTLELGDSALYLCASSWQGQFPGELFFGEGSRLTVL.

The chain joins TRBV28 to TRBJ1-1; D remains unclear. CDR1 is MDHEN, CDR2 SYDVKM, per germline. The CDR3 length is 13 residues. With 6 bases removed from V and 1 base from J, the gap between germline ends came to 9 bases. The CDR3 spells CASRSTENTEAFF. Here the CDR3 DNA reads TGTGCCAGCAGATCAACAGAGAACACTGAAGCTTTCTTT. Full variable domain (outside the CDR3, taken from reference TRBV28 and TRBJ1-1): DVKVTQSSRYLVKRTGEKVFLECVQDMDHENMFWYRQDPGLGLRLIYFSYDVKMKEKGDIPEGYSVSREKKERFSLILESASTNQTSMYLCASRSTENTEAFFGQGTRLTVV.

CDR3 loop: CATYRGNYGYTF. The DNA of the CDR3 is TGTGCCACCTACAGGGGAAACTATGGCTACACCTTC. The rearrangement uses TRBV14 and TRBJ1-2; TRBD1 aligns across 7 bases. CDR1 and CDR2 (germline): SGHDN, FVKESK. V shed 10 bases, J shed 2 bases, and the junction held 4 bases outside the gene matches. The CDR3 extends over 12 amino acids.

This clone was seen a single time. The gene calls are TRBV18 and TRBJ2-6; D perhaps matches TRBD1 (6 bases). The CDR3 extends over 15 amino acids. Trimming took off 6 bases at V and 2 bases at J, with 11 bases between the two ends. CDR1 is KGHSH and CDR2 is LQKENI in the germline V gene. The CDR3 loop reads CASSPGQPGANVLTF. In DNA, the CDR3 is TGTGCCAGCTCCCCGGGACAACCTGGGGCCAACGTCCTGACTTTC.

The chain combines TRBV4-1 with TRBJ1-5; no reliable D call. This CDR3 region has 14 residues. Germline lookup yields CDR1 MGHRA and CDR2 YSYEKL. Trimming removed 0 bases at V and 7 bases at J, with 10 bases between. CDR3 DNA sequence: TGCGCCAGCAGCCAAGATGGAGCTCACCAGCCCCAGCATTTT. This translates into CASSQDGAHQPQHF.

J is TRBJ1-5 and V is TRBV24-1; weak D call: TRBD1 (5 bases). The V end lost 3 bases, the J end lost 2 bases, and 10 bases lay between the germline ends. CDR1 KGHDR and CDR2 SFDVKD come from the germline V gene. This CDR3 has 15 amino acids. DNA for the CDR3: TGTGCCACCAGTGATGGGGGGGTCGGCAATCAGCCCCAGCATTTT. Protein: CATSDGGVGNQPQHF.

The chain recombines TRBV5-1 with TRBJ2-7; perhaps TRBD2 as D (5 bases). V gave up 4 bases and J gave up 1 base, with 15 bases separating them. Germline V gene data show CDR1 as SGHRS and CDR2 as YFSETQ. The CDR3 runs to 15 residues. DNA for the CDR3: TGCGCCAGCAGCGAGGGAGCTGGGCCGTCCTACGAGCAGTACTTC. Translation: CASSEGAGPSYEQYF.

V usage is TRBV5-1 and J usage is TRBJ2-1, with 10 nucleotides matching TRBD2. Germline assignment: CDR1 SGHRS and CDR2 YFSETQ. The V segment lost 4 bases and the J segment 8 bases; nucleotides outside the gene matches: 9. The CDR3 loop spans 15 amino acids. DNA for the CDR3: TGCGCCAGCAGCCCCGCCGGGACTAGCGCCGATGAGCAGTTCTTC. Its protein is CASSPAGTSADEQFF.